This T cell receptor (beta chain) was observed in a study of T-cell memory formation after mild COVID-19. The overall study: TCR clusters mostly belonged to single donors.

One entry per CDR3 protein results from TCRdb running MiXCR on the 5' RACE reads. The sample lists about 400,000 distinct CDR3 sequences; 16% were seen once. The CDR3 length is 13 residues. Trimming stripped 2 bases from V and 2 bases from J, with 7 bases between. CDR1 and CDR2 from the germline V gene are MNHEY and SMNVEV (reference sequence). In this sample, this clonotype turned up a few times. Its antigen is currently unknown. General study findings and limits: Within pre-infection memory, some responding clones were found, suggesting cross-reactive memory joined. Proof of SARS-CoV-2 specificity was absent for the second-wave clones that crested on day 37.

The V call is TRBV27, the J call TRBJ2-7; no clear D gene. Sequences were obtained from PBMCs or a T cell subset sorted from them (not recorded which). The receptor's source is a young man who had mild COVID-19 (a few samples of this study predate the infection). Cell type and time point are not known. CDR3 coding DNA: TGTGCCAGCAGTTTAATAGATACCTACGAGCAGTACTTC. This gives the protein CASSLIDTYEQYF.